The 27 T cell receptor beta chains listed next were all sequenced from one sample in a study of T cell responses to AZD1222 COVID-19 vaccine. Repertoires were generated with immunoSEQ multiplex PCR, while TCRdb's copy carries only in-frame clones and drops some. The data show approximately 200,000 clones, with 80% to 90% seen just once and around 2.9% held by the top ten. The sample consisted of peripheral blood, taken on day 0 of MenACWY control vaccination. These TCRs come from an adult in good health.

This chain links TRBV12-3 or TRBV12-4 with TRBJ2-1; D unresolved. CDR3 size: 12 residues. Trimming took 3 bases from V and 8 from J, leaving 8 bases between them. Written as DNA, the CDR3 is TGTGCCAGCAGTTTTCGGTTCGATGAGCAGTTCTTC. Translating gives CASSFRFDEQFF.

In its sample, this clone was seen a few times. V usage is TRBV28 and J usage is TRBJ2-2; 10 nucleotides line up with TRBD1. This CDR3 comprises 18 residues. V dropped 10 bases and J dropped 4; count of bases not matched to a gene: 18. CDR1 and CDR2 from the germline V gene are MDHEN and SYDVKM. The CDR3 DNA follows: TGTGCCACCACTCCCGGGACAGGGGAGAAAGGGGTCACCGGGGAGCTGTTTTTT. It specifies CATTPGTGEKGVTGELFF.

Only a few counts were recorded for this clone. The chain employs TRBV2 and TRBJ2-7, with D possibly matching TRBD1 (6 bases). Germline CDR1 and CDR2: SNHLY and FYNNEI. The V gene lost 8 bases and the J gene lost 4 bases, with 18 bases spanning the gap. The CDR3 has 14 amino acids. The CDR3 is CASGSNRVNYEQYF. The CDR3 nucleotides are TGTGCCAGCGGATCGAACAGGGTAAATTACGAGCAGTACTTC.

The rearrangement joins TRBV6-5 to TRBJ2-5, with 9 bases matching TRBD1. The CDR3 covers 16 residues. J gave up 4 bases and V 2 bases, and 8 bases lay outside the gene matches. The germline gives CDR1 MNHEY, CDR2 SVGAGI. In DNA form, the CDR3 reads TGTGCCAGCAGTTACCTGACGGGACAGGGACGAGAGACCCAGTACTTC. Its translation: CASSYLTGQGRETQYF.

This chain connects TRBV7-7 to TRBJ2-2; perhaps TRBD2 as D (6 bases). The V gene lost 2 bases and the J gene lost 4 bases, with 11 bases spanning the gap. The germline CDR1 and CDR2 sequences are SSHAT and FNYEAQ (reference sequence). The CDR3 consists of 15 residues. The CDR3 DNA is TGTGCCAGCAGCTTACGCGGGGTGGGCACCGGGGAGCTGTTTTTT. Translated, it gives CASSLRGVGTGELFF.

V usage is TRBV9 and J usage is TRBJ1-1, with a possible D match to TRBD1 (5 bases). Looked up from germline, CDR1 is SGDLS and CDR2 is YYNGEE. Trimming shortened V by 2 bases and J by 3 bases, and 11 bases separated the two germline ends. This CDR3 region has 14 residues. The CDR3 sequence is CASSVLGLDTEAFF. The CDR3 nucleotides are TGTGCCAGCAGCGTTTTGGGGCTGGACACTGAAGCTTTCTTT. Drawing the rest from reference TRBV9 and TRBJ1-1, the complete variable domain is DSGVTQTPKHLITATGQRVTLRCSPRSGDLSVYWYQQSLDQGLQFLIQYYNGEERAKGNILERFSAQQFPDLHSELNLSSLELGDSALYFCASSVLGLDTEAFFGQGTRLTVV.

CDR3 sequence: CASSLGQGLEKLFF. Here the CDR3 DNA reads TGCGCCAGCAGCTTGGGACAGGGTTTGGAAAAACTGTTTTTT. V usage is TRBV5-1 and J usage is TRBJ1-4; 7 nucleotides align to TRBD1. This CDR3 region has 14 residues. CDR1 SGHRS and CDR2 YFSETQ come from the germline V gene. The trim removed 0 bases at V and 8 bases at J, leaving 4 bases unmatched.

This clone occurred a few times. J is TRBJ2-2 and V is TRBV6-2 or TRBV6-3; TRBD1 agrees at 11 bases. Germline values: CDR1 MNHEY, CDR2 SVGEGT. This CDR3 contains 15 residues. J gave up 5 bases and V 5 bases, and 4 bases lay outside the gene matches. CDR3 in amino acids: CASSVGQGATGELFF. The CDR3 nucleotides are TGTGCCAGCAGTGTCGGACAGGGGGCGACCGGGGAGCTGTTTTTT.

The chain combines TRBV18 with TRBJ1-1; D perhaps matches TRBD1 (5 bases). The V gene lost 3 bases and the J gene lost 0 bases, with 17 bases spanning the gap. CDR1 KGHSH and CDR2 LQKENI come from the germline V gene. CDR3 length: 17 residues. In DNA, the CDR3 is TGTGCCAGCTCACCCACCCGGGCAGGGAAAATGAACACTGAAGCTTTCTTT. Its translation is CASSPTRAGKMNTEAFF.

This sequence joins TRBV29-1 and TRBJ2-1; the D gene is possibly TRBD2 (5 bases). The CDR3 is 14 amino acids. Germline lookup yields CDR1 SQVTM and CDR2 ANQGSEA. V dropped 3 bases and J dropped 3 bases, with 12 bases sitting between them. CDR3 sequence: CSVDLGVGYNEQFF. The CDR3 nucleotides read TGCAGCGTTGATTTGGGAGTCGGCTACAATGAGCAGTTCTTC.

The chain has TRBV14 and TRBJ2-7, with D perhaps matching TRBD2 (6 bases). Looked up from germline, CDR1 is SGHDN and CDR2 is FVKESK. V was pared by 6 bases and J by 5 bases, with 14 bases between. This CDR3 region has 13 residues. The DNA for the CDR3 is TGTGCCAGCAGGGAGACTAGTTTCCACGAGCAGTACTTC. The encoded protein is CASRETSFHEQYF.

The CDR3 reads CASSQGGGRPDTQYF. The CDR3 coding sequence is TGCGCCAGCAGCCAAGGGGGAGGGCGGCCAGATACGCAGTATTTT. J is TRBJ2-3 and V is TRBV4-3; TRBD2 agrees at 7 bases. This CDR3 spans 15 amino acids. Germline V gene data show CDR1 as LGHNA and CDR2 as YSLEER. Trimming removed 1 base from V and 4 bases from J; junction bases left unmatched: 5.

The chain has TRBV6-1 and TRBJ1-5; D unclear. The V gene lost 1 base and the J gene lost 9 bases, with 10 bases spanning the gap. This CDR3 has 13 amino acids. CDR1 and CDR2 (germline): MNHNS, SASEGT. The CDR3 protein is CASSEDPLSPQHF. CDR3 sequence (DNA): TGTGCCAGCAGTGAAGACCCTCTGTCGCCCCAGCATTTT.

The V gene is TRBV5-6, the J gene TRBJ1-1; tentative D call: TRBD1 (6 bases). CDR3 length: 15 residues. Germline loops: CDR1 SGHDT, CDR2 YYEEEE. V was cut by 6 bases and J by 0 bases, with 15 bases left in between. As DNA, the CDR3 is TGTGCCAGCAACCCAACCGGGACAATGAACACTGAAGCTTTCTTT. Protein product: CASNPTGTMNTEAFF.

This clone was counted once. The gene calls are TRBV5-4 and TRBJ1-3, with TRBD1 matching 9 bases. The CDR3 has 16 amino acids. Germline V gene data show CDR1 as SGHNT and CDR2 as YYREEE (reference sequence). The V and J ends lost 0 bases and 4 bases, in that order; junction bases with no gene match: 5. The CDR3 DNA sequence: TGTGCCAGCAGCTTGGCTACAGGGGGCATAGGAAACACCATATATTTT. Amino acids: CASSLATGGIGNTIYF.

The gene calls are TRBV19 and TRBJ2-1; 10 bases match TRBD2. This CDR3 contains 14 residues. V gave up 6 bases and J gave up 9 bases; unmatched junction bases: 8. CDR1 and CDR2 (germline): LNHDA, SQIVND (reference sequence). The CDR3 coding sequence is TGTGCCAGTAGGCTAGCGGGAGTACCTGCTGAGCAGTTCTTC. Protein product: CASRLAGVPAEQFF.

V is TRBV28 and J is TRBJ2-7; D is perhaps TRBD1 or TRBD2 (5 bases each). This CDR3 spans 16 amino acids. From germline, CDR1 is MDHEN and CDR2 SYDVKM. V was pared by 5 bases and J by 1 base, with 18 bases between. The chain's CDR3 is CASSPGYEGQSYEQYF. The CDR3 nucleotides read TGTGCCAGCAGTCCAGGGTATGAGGGTCAGTCCTACGAGCAGTACTTC.

In its sample, this clone was seen once. The chain combines TRBV5-1 with TRBJ2-5; D possibly uses TRBD1 or TRBD2 (6 bases each). CDR3 size: 15 residues. V lost 1 base and J 5 bases, leaving 15 bases between the germline ends. The germline V gene encodes CDR1 SGHRS and CDR2 YFSETQ. Here the CDR3 reads CASSLQGGQGETQYF. The CDR3 bases are TGCGCCAGCAGCTTGCAAGGGGGGCAGGGGGAGACCCAGTACTTC. The full variable domain, in which reference TRBV5-1 and TRBJ2-5 provide the parts outside the CDR3, is KAGVTQTPRYLIKTRGQQVTLSCSPISGHRSVSWYQQTPGQGLQFLFEYFSETQRNKGNFPGRFSGRQFSNSRSEMNVSTLELGDSALYLCASSLQGGQGETQYFGPGTRLLVL.

This chain joins TRBV19 and TRBJ1-4; D remains ambiguous. Germline V gene lookup returns CDR1 LNHDA and CDR2 SQIVND (reference sequence). CDR3 length: 11 residues. V lost 10 bases to trimming and J lost 5 bases, with 8 bases between them. The CDR3 sequence: CATDGNEKLFF. The CDR3 nucleotides are TGTGCCACGGACGGGAATGAAAAACTGTTTTTT.

This chain connects TRBV9 to TRBJ1-2, with 7 bases fitting TRBD1. The CDR3 runs 13 residues. Trimming cost V 5 bases and J 4 bases; bases outside gene matches: 5. Germline V gene data show CDR1 as SGDLS and CDR2 as YYNGEE. The CDR3 loop is CASRAGQSYGYTF. CDR3 bases: TGTGCCAGCAGAGCGGGACAGTCCTATGGCTACACCTTC. The full variable domain, completed using reference TRBV9 and TRBJ1-2, is DSGVTQTPKHLITATGQRVTLRCSPRSGDLSVYWYQQSLDQGLQFLIQYYNGEERAKGNILERFSAQQFPDLHSELNLSSLELGDSALYFCASRAGQSYGYTFGSGTRLTVV.

CDR3 loop: CASSITLYTEAFF. The CDR3 nucleotides are TGTGCCAGTAGTATCACCCTGTACACTGAAGCTTTCTTT. The rearrangement links TRBV19 to TRBJ1-1; D is uncertain. Trimming removed 3 bases from V and 3 bases from J, with 8 bases in between. CDR1 is LNHDA, CDR2 SQIVND, per germline (reference sequence). This CDR3 spans 13 amino acids.

The chain is built from TRBV18 and TRBJ1-3, with D unresolved. CDR1 KGHSH and CDR2 LQKENI come from the germline V gene. Deletions cut 4 bases from V and 0 bases from J, with 4 bases between. The CDR3 totals 13 residues. CDR3 protein: CASSQISGNTIYF. The CDR3, as DNA: TGTGCCAGCTCACAGATCTCTGGAAACACCATATATTTT.

The CDR3 is CASSLDPTDTQYF. In DNA form, the CDR3 reads TGCGCCAGCAGCTTGGACCCCACAGATACGCAGTATTTT. The V gene is TRBV5-1, the J gene TRBJ2-3, with D uncertain. V lost 0 bases and J lost 2, with 4 bases in between. The CDR3 has 13 residues. The germline CDR1 and CDR2 sequences are SGHRS and YFSETQ.

This chain links TRBV7-6 with TRBJ1-6; weak D call: TRBD1 (5 bases). The CDR3 consists of 16 residues. V was shortened by 1 base and J by 4 bases, with 11 bases between the two germline ends. Germline loops: CDR1 SGHVS, CDR2 FNYEAQ. In nucleotides, the CDR3 is TGTGCCAGCAGCTTAGAGGGGTTACCTTATAATTCACCCCTCCACTTT. It encodes CASSLEGLPYNSPLHF.

This chain uses TRBV19 with TRBJ1-6, with a weak D call TRBD1 (5 bases). V lost 1 base, J lost 0 bases, and 10 bases lay in between. Germline V gene data show CDR1 as LNHDA and CDR2 as SQIVND (reference sequence). The CDR3 totals 17 residues. DNA of the CDR3: TGTGCCAGTAGTATAGGTCGGGGCACCTCCTATAATTCACCCCTCCACTTT. Translated: CASSIGRGTSYNSPLHF.

The J gene is TRBJ2-7, the V gene TRBV7-2; the match to TRBD1 covers 7 bases. This CDR3 comprises 14 residues. Germline V gene data show CDR1 as SGHTA and CDR2 as FQGNSA. V dropped 5 bases and J dropped 5; count of bases not matched to a gene: 9. The CDR3 region is CASSPGTERHEQYF. CDR3 DNA sequence: TGTGCCAGCAGCCCCGGGACAGAGAGGCACGAGCAGTACTTC.

This clone has a single count. The chain has TRBV5-1 and TRBJ2-2, with 11 nucleotides matching TRBD2. V dropped 5 bases and J dropped 7; count of bases not matched to a gene: 1. The CDR3 spans 13 residues. CDR1 and CDR2 (germline): SGHRS, YFSETQ. In DNA form, the CDR3 reads TGCGCCAGCAGAACTAGCGGGGGCGGGGAGCTGTTTTTT. It translates to CASRTSGGGELFF.